This passage covers 12 T cell receptor beta chains from one sample sequenced in a study of blood T cell repertoires in COVID-19. TCRdb's table, derived via immunoSEQ multiplex PCR, lists solely in-frame clones and lacks some. Of 250,000 to 350,000 clones listed, roughly 88% were seen once; the top ten hold 4%. The source material was peripheral blood. These receptors were obtained from a woman aged 50 to 65 with active or convalescent COVID-19.

V and J are TRBV27 and TRBJ1-1; TRBD1 matches at 7 bases. The CDR3 length is 14 residues. Trimming at V came to 3 bases and at J to 2 bases, leaving 3 bases not matched to a gene. Germline CDR1 and CDR2: MNHEY and SMNVEV (reference sequence). The CDR3 nucleotides are TGTGCCAGCAGTTTTCAGGGGGGAAACACTGAAGCTTTCTTT. Its translation: CASSFQGGNTEAFF.

The V gene is TRBV6-5, the J gene TRBJ1-5, with 7 bases identical to TRBD1. Germline V lookup: CDR1 MNHEY, CDR2 SVGAGI. Trimming at V came to 2 bases and at J to 4 bases, leaving 2 bases not matched to a gene. The CDR3 length is 14 residues. The CDR3 region has the DNA TGTGCCAGCAGTTACGTACAGGGGAATCAGCCCCAGCATTTT. Translated, it gives CASSYVQGNQPQHF.

The J gene is TRBJ1-2, the V gene TRBV27; TRBD1 matches at 8 bases. The germline gives CDR1 MNHEY, CDR2 SMNVEV (reference sequence). Germline trimming cut 5 bases from V and 1 base from J; bases unmatched to any gene: 6. The length of the CDR3 is 15 residues. The CDR3 sequence is CASSRTGNDNYGYTF. DNA of the CDR3: TGTGCCAGCAGTAGGACAGGGAATGATAACTATGGCTACACCTTC.

The J gene is TRBJ2-7, the V gene TRBV4-3; 8 bases line up with TRBD2. The CDR3 is made up of 15 amino acids. After removal of 0 bases from V and 2 bases from J, the junction contained 3 bases not matched to a gene. Germline V gene data show CDR1 as LGHNA and CDR2 as YSLEER. The CDR3 DNA sequence: TGCGCCAGCAGCCAAGAGACTAGCGCCACCTACGAGCAGTACTTC. Its protein is CASSQETSATYEQYF.

The V and J genes are TRBV6-6 and TRBJ1-1; D may be TRBD1 (6 bases). The V end was cut by 0 bases, the J end by 3 bases, with 11 bases between. CDR1 and CDR2 (germline): MNHNY, SVGAGI (reference sequence). The CDR3 extends over 15 amino acids. CDR3 nucleotides: TGTGCCAGCAGTTACTCTGGCAGGGGCGACACTGAAGCTTTCTTT. Translation: CASSYSGRGDTEAFF.

The chain carries TRBV6-5 and TRBJ1-1; 7 bases match TRBD1. CDR3 length: 15 amino acids. From germline, CDR1 is MNHEY and CDR2 SVGAGI. V was clipped by 0 bases and J by 0 bases; unmatched bases: 1. CDR3 sequence reads: CASSYSGQMNTEAFF. CDR3 DNA sequence: TGTGCCAGCAGTTACTCGGGACAGATGAACACTGAAGCTTTCTTT.

J is TRBJ2-5 and V is TRBV7-2; no firm D call. This CDR3 is 13 amino acids long. Germline CDR1 is SGHTA and CDR2 is FQGNSA. Trimming took 2 bases from V and 4 from J, leaving 8 bases between them. CDR3 sequence reads: CASSLSWRETQYF. The CDR3 nucleotides read TGTGCCAGCAGCTTAAGTTGGAGAGAGACCCAGTACTTC.

This chain joins TRBV3-1 (or the pseudogene TRBV3-2) and TRBJ1-5; possibly TRBD1 for D (5 bases). The CDR3 covers 17 residues. The V gene's germline CDR1 is LGHDT and CDR2 YNNKEL (reference sequence). V lost 1 base and J lost 4, with 17 bases in between. The CDR3 spells CASSQGASAGQNQPQHF. The CDR3 nucleotides read TGTGCCAGCAGCCAAGGCGCGTCGGCAGGGCAAAATCAGCCCCAGCATTTT.

This chain connects TRBV19 to TRBJ2-2; possibly TRBD2 for D (6 bases). This CDR3 spans 16 amino acids. From germline, CDR1 is LNHDA and CDR2 SQIVND (reference sequence). The V end was cut by 3 bases, the J end by 4 bases, with 15 bases between. The CDR3 nucleotides are TGTGCCAGTAGTATGACGGAGGGGTTAGGCACCGGGGAGCTGTTTTTT. Translated: CASSMTEGLGTGELFF.

CDR3 region: CASSLSAVGLGGTEAFF. As DNA, the CDR3 is TGTGCCAGCAGCTTGTCGGCCGTGGGGCTGGGTGGCACTGAAGCTTTCTTT. The chain couples TRBV5-5 to TRBJ1-1, with D possibly matching TRBD1 (5 bases). Germline V CDR1 and CDR2: SGHKS, YYEKEE (reference sequence). The V end was cut by 1 base, the J end by 4 bases, with 20 bases between. This CDR3 contains 17 residues.

The chain couples TRBV29-1 to TRBJ1-1, with 10 nucleotides matching TRBD1. CDR1 and CDR2 from the germline V gene are SQVTM and ANQGSEA. Trimming cost V 5 bases and J 2 bases; bases outside gene matches: 2. This CDR3 is built from 13 residues. DNA of the CDR3: TGCAGCGTTCAGACAGGGGGCAACACTGAAGCTTTCTTT. Its protein is CSVQTGGNTEAFF.

The chain combines TRBV18 with TRBJ2-2, with TRBD2 as a possible D gene (5 bases). CDR1 is KGHSH and CDR2 is LQKENI in the germline V gene. The CDR3 extends over 14 amino acids. V was cut by 8 bases and J by 4 bases, with 14 bases left in between. The CDR3 nucleotides are TGTGCCAGCGGTCCGGGAACAGTCACCGGGGAGCTGTTTTTT. Translation gives CASGPGTVTGELFF.